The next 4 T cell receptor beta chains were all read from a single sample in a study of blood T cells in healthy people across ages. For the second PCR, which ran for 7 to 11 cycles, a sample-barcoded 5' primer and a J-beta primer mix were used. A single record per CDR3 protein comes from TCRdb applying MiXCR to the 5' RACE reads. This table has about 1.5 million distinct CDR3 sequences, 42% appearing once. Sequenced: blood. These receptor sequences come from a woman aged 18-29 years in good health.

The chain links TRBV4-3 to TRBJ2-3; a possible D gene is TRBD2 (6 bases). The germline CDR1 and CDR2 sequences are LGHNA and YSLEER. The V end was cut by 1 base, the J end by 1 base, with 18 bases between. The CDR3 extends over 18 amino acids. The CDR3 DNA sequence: TGCGCCAGCAGCCAAGCTCGCGTGGGGGGTTGGGGCACAGATACGCAGTATTTT. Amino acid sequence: CASSQARVGGWGTDTQYF.

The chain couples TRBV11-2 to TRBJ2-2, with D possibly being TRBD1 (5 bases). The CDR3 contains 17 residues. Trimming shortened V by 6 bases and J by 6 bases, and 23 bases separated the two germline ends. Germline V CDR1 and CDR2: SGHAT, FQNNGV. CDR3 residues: CASRVGANLMVAGELFF. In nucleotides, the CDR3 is TGTGCCAGCAGAGTAGGGGCAAATCTAATGGTGGCCGGGGAGCTGTTTTTT.

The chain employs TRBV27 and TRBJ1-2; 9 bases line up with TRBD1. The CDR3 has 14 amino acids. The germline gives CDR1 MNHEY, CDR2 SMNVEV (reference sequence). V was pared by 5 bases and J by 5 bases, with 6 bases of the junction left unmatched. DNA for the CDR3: TGTGCCAGCAGTGCCACAGGGGGCCGGTATGGCTACACCTTC. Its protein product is CASSATGGRYGYTF.

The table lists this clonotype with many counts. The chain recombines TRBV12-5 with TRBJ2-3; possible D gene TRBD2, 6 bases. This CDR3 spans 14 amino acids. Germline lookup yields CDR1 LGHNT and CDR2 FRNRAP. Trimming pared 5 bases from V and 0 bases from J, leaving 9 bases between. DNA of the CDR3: TGTGCTAGTGGTCTAGCGCCGAGCACAGATACGCAGTATTTT. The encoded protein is CASGLAPSTDTQYF.